This T cell receptor (beta chain) was recovered during a study of OX40 agonist ivuxolimab in advanced cancers. TCRdb keeps only in-frame clones here, not all; method: immunoSEQ multiplex PCR. The table has tens of thousands of clones, approximately 81% seen once; the top ten hold 0.95% to 1.3%. The trim removed 4 bases at V and 4 bases at J, leaving 10 bases unmatched. Germline lookup yields CDR1 LNHDA and CDR2 SQIVND (reference sequence). This CDR3 region has 16 residues. The specimen comprised CD4+ or CD8+ T cells sorted from blood, sampled in a trial of the OX40 agonist ivuxolimab. The chain employs TRBV19 and TRBJ2-5; TRBD1 matches at 9 bases. The sequence was collected from an adult with an advanced solid tumor such as melanoma, head and neck, liver or kidney cancer. The CDR3 DNA reads as TGTGCCAGTAGTAGACCGGACAGGGGCATAGGAGAGACCCAGTACTTC. The encoded protein is CASSRPDRGIGETQYF.